These T cell receptor beta chains were read from a single sample in a study of regulatory T cells in long-lasting Graves disease. TCRdb re-analysed the multiplex PCR reads in MiXCR, keeping a single row per CDR3 protein. The sample lists a few hundred thousand distinct CDR3 sequences; 20% to 25% were seen once. Material: peripheral blood mononuclear cells (PBMCs), obtained when the disease was refractory, from a patient treated with antithyroid drugs. The receptors were gathered from a female donor with Graves disease. The CDR3 runs from the conserved cysteine through the conserved F or W. D genes are given only for firm matches. Size is omitted from some rows. Given values are once, few, many or a class for expanded clones.

abundance: many
v_gene: TRBV7-2
j_gene: TRBJ2-2
d_gene: NA
CDR3aa: CASSLNGGGQNTGELFF
CDR3nt: TGTGCCAGCAGCTTAAATGGGGGGGGACAGAACACCGGGGAGCTGTTTTTT

abundance: few
v_gene: TRBV12-3/TRBV12-4
j_gene: TRBJ2-7
d_gene: TRBD2
CDR3aa: CASSLTGGNEQYF
CDR3nt: TGTGCCAGCAGTTTAACGGGAGGAAACGAGCAGTACTTC

abundance: NA
v_gene: TRBV7-9
j_gene: TRBJ2-7
d_gene: TRBD1
CDR3aa: CASSLDDRDTYEQYF
CDR3nt: TGTGCCAGCAGCTTAGACGACAGGGACACCTACGAGCAGTACTTC

abundance: NA
v_gene: TRBV12-3/TRBV12-4
j_gene: TRBJ2-3
d_gene: TRBD2
CDR3aa: CARSLPTSRVGDTQYF
CDR3nt: TGTGCCCGCAGTTTACCGACTAGCAGAGTGGGAGATACGCAGTATTTT

abundance: NA
v_gene: TRBV7-9
j_gene: TRBJ2-2
d_gene: NA
CDR3aa: CASSLALSGLDTGELFF
CDR3nt: TGTGCCAGCAGCTTAGCGCTTTCGGGGCTGGACACCGGGGAGCTGTTTTTT

abundance: NA
v_gene: TRBV15
j_gene: TRBJ2-4
d_gene: TRBD2
CDR3aa: CATSRDRGGHLAKNIQYF
CDR3nt: TGTGCCACCAGCAGAGATCGGGGGGGACATTTAGCCAAAAACATTCAGTACTTC

abundance: NA
v_gene: TRBV6-1
j_gene: TRBJ1-2
d_gene: NA
CDR3aa: CASSALGDDNYGYTF
CDR3nt: TGTGCCAGCAGTGCCCTGGGAGACGATAACTATGGCTACACCTTC

abundance: few
v_gene: TRBV7-9
j_gene: TRBJ2-7
d_gene: TRBD1
CDR3aa: CASSPGTGRPYEQYF
CDR3nt: TGTGCCAGCAGCCCGGGGACAGGGCGCCCCTACGAGCAGTACTTC

abundance: NA
v_gene: TRBV10-3
j_gene: TRBJ1-1
d_gene: TRBD1
CDR3aa: CATAGTGGLNTEAFF
CDR3nt: TGTGCCACCGCCGGGACAGGGGGGCTGAACACTGAAGCTTTCTTT

abundance: NA
v_gene: TRBV19
j_gene: TRBJ1-1
d_gene: NA
CDR3aa: CASKRQEAEAFF
CDR3nt: TGTGCCAGTAAAAGACAGGAGGCTGAAGCTTTCTTT

abundance: many
v_gene: TRBV5-5
j_gene: TRBJ2-2
d_gene: TRBD2
CDR3aa: CASSFEAAGGPVGELFF
CDR3nt: TGTGCCAGCAGTTTCGAAGCAGCGGGAGGGCCGGTCGGGGAGCTGTTTTTT

abundance: few
v_gene: TRBV7-9
j_gene: TRBJ1-6
d_gene: NA
CDR3aa: CASSYTADSPLHF
CDR3nt: TGTGCCAGCAGTTACACAGCAGATTCACCCCTCCACTTT

abundance: few
v_gene: TRBV28
j_gene: TRBJ2-7
d_gene: TRBD2
CDR3aa: CANSSGLAGGLEQYF
CDR3nt: TGTGCCAACAGTTCGGGACTAGCGGGAGGGCTCGAGCAGTACTTC

abundance: NA
v_gene: TRBV7-2
j_gene: TRBJ1-5
d_gene: TRBD1
CDR3aa: CASSLDRVVVQPQHF
CDR3nt: TGTGCCAGCAGCTTGGACAGGGTAGTCGTTCAGCCCCAGCATTTT

abundance: NA
v_gene: TRBV12-3/TRBV12-4
j_gene: TRBJ1-2
d_gene: TRBD1
CDR3aa: CASSSPDRLDGYTF
CDR3nt: TGTGCCAGCAGTTCGCCGGACAGGTTGGATGGCTACACCTTC

abundance: NA
v_gene: TRBV7-2
j_gene: TRBJ2-7
d_gene: TRBD2
CDR3aa: CASSLISGSSREQYF
CDR3nt: TGTGCCAGCAGCTTAATTAGCGGGAGCAGTCGCGAGCAGTACTTC

abundance: many
v_gene: TRBV27
j_gene: TRBJ2-6
d_gene: NA
CDR3aa: CASSLFRGSGANVLTF
CDR3nt: TGTGCCAGCAGTTTATTTCGGGGGAGTGGGGCCAACGTCCTGACTTTC

abundance: few
v_gene: TRBV20-1
j_gene: TRBJ2-1
d_gene: NA
CDR3aa: CSARDRLLLSSYNEQFF
CDR3nt: TGCAGTGCTAGAGATCGACTCCTCCTTAGCTCCTACAATGAGCAGTTCTTC

abundance: NA
v_gene: TRBV7-8
j_gene: TRBJ2-7
d_gene: NA
CDR3aa: CASSLEGRSPYEQYF
CDR3nt: TGTGCCAGCAGCTTAGAGGGCAGGAGCCCCTACGAGCAGTACTTC

abundance: many
v_gene: TRBV18
j_gene: TRBJ1-4
d_gene: TRBD1
CDR3aa: CASSPTPGQREKLFF
CDR3nt: TGTGCCAGCTCACCCACACCGGGACAGCGAGAAAAACTGTTTTTT

abundance: NA
v_gene: TRBV6-5
j_gene: TRBJ2-7
d_gene: NA
CDR3aa: CASSYSGVGHSDEQYF
CDR3nt: TGTGCCAGCAGTTACTCAGGGGTGGGACATTCCGACGAGCAGTACTTC

abundance: many
v_gene: TRBV2
j_gene: TRBJ2-1
d_gene: TRBD2
CDR3aa: CASREGAGGIYNEQFF
CDR3nt: TGTGCCAGCAGGGAGGGGGCGGGAGGGATATACAATGAGCAGTTCTTC

abundance: NA
v_gene: TRBV15
j_gene: TRBJ2-1
d_gene: TRBD2
CDR3aa: CATSRDPGLGSYNEQFF
CDR3nt: TGTGCCACCAGCAGAGACCCGGGACTAGGTTCCTACAATGAGCAGTTCTTC

abundance: few
v_gene: TRBV4-3
j_gene: TRBJ2-6
d_gene: NA
CDR3aa: CASSRVLGAPLSGANVLTF
CDR3nt: TGCGCCAGCAGCAGGGTGTTGGGGGCTCCCCTCTCTGGGGCCAACGTCCTGACTTTC

abundance: few
v_gene: TRBV15
j_gene: TRBJ2-3
d_gene: NA
CDR3aa: CATSSQRVLATDTQYF
CDR3nt: TGTGCCACCAGCAGCCAAAGGGTTTTGGCTACAGATACGCAGTATTTT

abundance: NA
v_gene: TRBV29-1
j_gene: TRBJ1-2
d_gene: TRBD1
CDR3aa: CSVERDRGFYGYTF
CDR3nt: TGCAGCGTTGAAAGGGACAGGGGATTTTATGGCTACACCTTC

abundance: many
v_gene: TRBV28
j_gene: TRBJ2-7
d_gene: TRBD2
CDR3aa: CASSLDSSGRPYEQYF
CDR3nt: TGTGCCAGCAGTTTGGATTCTAGCGGGAGGCCGTACGAGCAGTACTTC

abundance: few
v_gene: TRBV7-9
j_gene: TRBJ2-7
d_gene: NA
CDR3aa: CASSSGNEQYF
CDR3nt: TGTGCCAGCAGCTCAGGCAACGAGCAGTACTTC

abundance: NA
v_gene: TRBV6-1
j_gene: TRBJ1-2
d_gene: TRBD1
CDR3aa: CASSVLTGSYGYTF
CDR3nt: TGTGCCAGCAGTGTCCTGACAGGGTCATACGGCTACACCTTC

abundance: few
v_gene: TRBV24-1
j_gene: TRBJ2-5
d_gene: TRBD2
CDR3aa: CATSDSQGLAGQETQYF
CDR3nt: TGTGCCACCAGTGATTCCCAGGGACTAGCGGGCCAAGAGACCCAGTACTTC

abundance: NA
v_gene: TRBV6-1
j_gene: TRBJ2-7
d_gene: NA
CDR3aa: CASSDTGSGYEQYF
CDR3nt: TGTGCCAGCAGTGATACGGGATCAGGCTACGAGCAGTACTTC